Below are 27 T cell receptor beta chains sequenced from a single sample in a study of technical replicates of blood from a few donors. Method: immunoSEQ multiplex PCR; TCRdb's copy keeps in-frame clones and lacks some. This sample has approximately 31,000 clones, with more than 80% found just once. Sequencing used PBMCs. Receptor source: a human donor in good health. Some clones in this sample may be carry-over from other donors' samples.

The V gene is TRBV5-4, the J gene TRBJ2-7; 16 nucleotides line up with TRBD2. CDR1 and CDR2 from the germline V gene are SGHNT and YYREEE (reference sequence). Unmatched junction bases numbered 7, after V lost 3 bases and J lost 4 bases. The CDR3 extends over 17 amino acids. CDR3: CASSSGTSGGGVYEQYF. DNA of the CDR3: TGTGCCAGCAGCTCAGGGACTAGCGGGGGGGGAGTATACGAGCAGTACTTC.

This sequence joins TRBV9 and TRBJ1-1; the D gene is possibly TRBD1 (6 bases). The CDR3 extends over 15 amino acids. The V and J ends lost 4 bases and 5 bases respectively, with 18 bases between them. CDR1 and CDR2 from the germline V gene are SGDLS and YYNGEE. Here the CDR3 DNA reads TGTGCCAGCAGCCCTCAGGGGATCGGCGGAACTGAAGCTTTCTTT. Its translation: CASSPQGIGGTEAFF.

V gene TRBV11-2 combines with J gene TRBJ2-2; 7 bases are shared with TRBD2. V trimming: 5 bases; J trimming: 7 bases; junction bases outside the gene matches: 10. CDR1 and CDR2 (germline): SGHAT, FQNNGV. The CDR3 contains 15 residues. Here the CDR3 reads CASSRLESGVGELFF. The CDR3 nucleotides are TGTGCCAGCAGCAGGTTGGAAAGCGGGGTCGGGGAGCTGTTTTTT.

The chain recombines TRBV6-1 with TRBJ1-6; D is ambiguous. CDR1 is MNHNS and CDR2 is SASEGT in the germline V gene. V gave up 6 bases and J gave up 11 bases, with 14 bases separating them. This CDR3 spans 13 amino acids. The CDR3 loop reads CASSFRDNTPLHF. The CDR3 nucleotides read TGTGCCAGCAGCTTCCGGGATAACACACCCCTCCACTTT.

This rearrangement joins TRBV7-2 to TRBJ2-2; 7 bases are a match to TRBD2. CDR3 length: 12 residues. Germline V gene data show CDR1 as SGHTA and CDR2 as FQGNSA. With V trimmed by 8 bases and J by 6 bases, 3 bases remained unmatched. Here the CDR3 reads CASRTSAGELFF. The DNA of the CDR3 is TGTGCCAGCCGTACTAGCGCCGGGGAGCTGTTTTTT.

The chain employs TRBV30 and TRBJ2-1; D is possibly TRBD2 (6 bases). Trimming took off 3 bases at V and 4 bases at J, with 7 bases between the two ends. The germline V gene has CDR1 GTSNPN and CDR2 SVGIG (reference sequence). This CDR3 contains 12 residues. The CDR3 region is CAWSGGYNEQFF. CDR3 nucleotides: TGTGCCTGGAGCGGGGGTTACAATGAGCAGTTCTTC.

This chain links TRBV18 with TRBJ2-7, with TRBD1 matching over 9 bases. CDR3 length equals 15 residues. Trimming removed 3 bases from V and 7 bases from J; junction bases left unmatched: 10. The germline V gene has CDR1 KGHSH and CDR2 LQKENI. This CDR3 is CASSPDRGRLWEQYF. The CDR3 DNA follows: TGTGCCAGCTCACCGGACAGGGGCAGGCTTTGGGAGCAGTACTTC.

This chain links TRBV11-3 with TRBJ2-2, with 9 bases aligning to TRBD2. Per germline, CDR1 SGHNT and CDR2 YENEEA. This CDR3 contains 15 residues. The V gene end was trimmed by 5 bases and the J gene end by 5 bases; junction bases not matched to a gene: 6. CDR3 amino acids: CASSPGLAETGELFF. CDR3 DNA: TGTGCCAGCAGCCCGGGACTAGCAGAAACCGGGGAGCTGTTTTTT.

The chain links TRBV5-6 to TRBJ2-1; D ambiguous. Deletions cut 2 bases from V and 0 bases from J, with 9 bases between. This CDR3 is 15 amino acids long. Germline values: CDR1 SGHDT, CDR2 YYEEEE. The CDR3 region has the DNA TGTGCCAGCAGCTTTGACATCACCTCCTACAATGAGCAGTTCTTC. Its protein product is CASSFDITSYNEQFF.

The chain combines TRBV7-9 with TRBJ2-1, with D possibly matching TRBD2 (6 bases). The V end lost 4 bases, the J end lost 0 bases, and 19 bases lay between the germline ends. The germline CDR1 and CDR2 sequences are SEHNR and FQNEAQ (reference sequence). This CDR3 region has 18 residues. The chain's CDR3 is CASSSPYTGTDSYNEQFF. In DNA form, the CDR3 reads TGTGCCAGCAGCTCCCCTTATACCGGGACTGACTCCTACAATGAGCAGTTCTTC.

The chain is built from TRBV5-6 and TRBJ2-5; 7 nucleotides line up with TRBD1. The CDR3 consists of 15 residues. CDR1 is SGHDT and CDR2 is YYEEEE in the germline V gene. The V gene end was trimmed by 4 bases and the J gene end by 1 base; junction bases not matched to a gene: 7. The CDR3 spells CASSVPGQTQETQYF. In nucleotides, the CDR3 is TGTGCCAGCAGCGTCCCGGGACAGACCCAAGAGACCCAGTACTTC.

V is TRBV2 and J is TRBJ2-2; 9 positions agree with TRBD2. Germline CDR1 reads SNHLY; CDR2 reads FYNNEI. The CDR3 runs to 15 residues. Trimming removed 3 bases from V and 4 bases from J; junction bases left unmatched: 3. The chain's CDR3 is CASSDSGSGTGELFF. The CDR3 DNA reads as TGTGCCAGCAGTGATAGCGGGAGTGGCACCGGGGAGCTGTTTTTT.

The chain employs TRBV6-5 and TRBJ2-7; 8 bases line up with TRBD2. V gave up 5 bases and J gave up 3 bases; unmatched junction bases: 6. CDR3 length equals 14 residues. The germline gives CDR1 MNHEY, CDR2 SVGAGI. DNA for the CDR3: TGTGCCAGCAGTCTCGACGGGACTAGCTACGAGCAGTACTTC. Translated, it gives CASSLDGTSYEQYF.

The chain uses TRBV5-6 and TRBJ2-7; D uncertain. Trimming shortened V by 6 bases and J by 7 bases, and 11 bases separated the two germline ends. CDR1 and CDR2 from the germline V gene are SGHDT and YYEEEE. The CDR3 has 11 residues. CDR3 in DNA: TGTGCCAGCAACTCCCCGAGGGAGCAGTACTTC. The encoded protein is CASNSPREQYF.

This clone is a singleton in its sample. This rearrangement joins TRBV6-4 to TRBJ2-2; D may be TRBD1 (7 bases). CDR3 length: 15 amino acids. Germline CDR1 is MRHNA and CDR2 is SNTAGT. Trimming cost V 3 bases and J 4 bases, with 12 bases left between them. In DNA, the CDR3 is TGTGCCAGCAGTGAGGAGGGGGCGACCACCGGGGAGCTGTTTTTT. It encodes CASSEEGATTGELFF.

This clone was counted only a few times. This sequence joins TRBV4-1 and TRBJ2-7, with D tentatively TRBD2 (5 bases). This CDR3 comprises 14 residues. Germline V gene data show CDR1 as MGHRA and CDR2 as YSYEKL. V dropped 2 bases and J dropped 3 bases, with 11 bases sitting between them. Written as DNA, the CDR3 is TGCGCCAGCAGCCAATACGGGAAAGACTACGAGCAGTACTTC. Translating it yields CASSQYGKDYEQYF.

The chain has TRBV19 and TRBJ1-1; D gene unclear. The CDR3 contains 13 residues. The germline V gene has CDR1 LNHDA and CDR2 SQIVND (reference sequence). V lost 3 bases and J 3 bases, leaving 8 bases between the germline ends. The CDR3 nucleotides are TGTGCCAGTAGTATCAACAGAGACACTGAAGCTTTCTTT. Residues: CASSINRDTEAFF.

The chain joins TRBV27 to TRBJ2-3; possibly TRBD1 for D (6 bases). The CDR3 runs 15 residues. Germline V CDR1 and CDR2: MNHEY, SMNVEV (reference sequence). V was trimmed by 6 bases and J by 6 bases, leaving 19 bases between them. In nucleotides, the CDR3 is TGTGCCAGCAGCCTGACAGGTTACGCAGGGGATACGCAGTATTTT. Translating gives CASSLTGYAGDTQYF.

The chain employs TRBV6-5 and TRBJ2-1, with a weak D call TRBD2 (5 bases). CDR3 length equals 15 residues. The V and J ends lost 0 bases and 3 bases respectively, with 9 bases between them. Per germline, CDR1 MNHEY and CDR2 SVGAGI. The CDR3 reads CASSYSSRVYNEQFF. The CDR3 DNA reads TGTGCCAGCAGTTACTCGTCGAGGGTCTACAATGAGCAGTTCTTC.

The chain links TRBV5-4 to TRBJ1-2; weak D call: TRBD1 (5 bases). V lost 3 bases to trimming and J lost 2 bases, with 11 bases between them. The CDR3 loop spans 14 amino acids. The germline V gene encodes CDR1 SGHNT and CDR2 YYREEE (reference sequence). DNA of the CDR3: TGTGCCAGCAGCTGGATCGGGGGAAACTATGGCTACACCTTC. Its translation is CASSWIGGNYGYTF.

This clone showed up just once. The chain is built from TRBV18 and TRBJ1-2, with a weak D call TRBD1 (6 bases). In germline, CDR1 is KGHSH, CDR2 LQKENI. Trimming removed 2 bases from V and 6 bases from J, with 10 bases in between. The CDR3 has 13 residues. Here the CDR3 reads CASSPSRQDGYTF. The CDR3 nucleotides read TGTGCCAGCTCACCAAGCCGACAGGATGGCTACACCTTC.

V is TRBV9 and J is TRBJ1-1; D gene uncertain. This CDR3 is 15 amino acids long. The V gene's germline CDR1 is SGDLS and CDR2 YYNGEE. Trimming removed 0 bases at V and 2 bases at J, with 11 bases between. The DNA for the CDR3 is TGTGCCAGCAGCGTAGCTACTAATCCAAACACTGAAGCTTTCTTT. It yields the protein CASSVATNPNTEAFF.

This clone counts as medium-sized. The chain couples TRBV6-4 to TRBJ2-1; D might be TRBD2 (6 bases). Germline V lookup: CDR1 MRHNA, CDR2 SNTAGT. The CDR3 has 16 residues. Deletions cut 0 bases from V and 7 bases from J, with 16 bases between. Here the CDR3 DNA reads TGTGCCAGCAGTGACTCGAGTCTGGGGGGTGAGAATGAGCAGTTCTTC. It is translated as CASSDSSLGGENEQFF.

The V and J genes are TRBV5-1 and TRBJ2-5, with 11 positions matching TRBD1. Germline values: CDR1 SGHRS, CDR2 YFSETQ. After removal of 0 bases from V and 1 base from J, the junction contained 2 bases not matched to a gene. The CDR3 is made up of 16 amino acids. The CDR3, as DNA: TGCGCCAGCAGCTTGGCCGGGACAGGGGGCCAAGAGACCCAGTACTTC. Its translation: CASSLAGTGGQETQYF.

This chain links TRBV7-2 with TRBJ1-1; a possible D gene is TRBD1 (6 bases). The CDR3 is 14 residues long. The V gene lost 7 bases and the J gene lost 1 base, with 13 bases spanning the gap. The germline V gene has CDR1 SGHTA and CDR2 FQGNSA. CDR3 in amino acids: CASMWGGGNTEAFF. As DNA, the CDR3 is TGTGCCAGCATGTGGGGGGGCGGGAACACTGAAGCTTTCTTT.

V and J are TRBV6-5 and TRBJ2-2; D gene unclear. The CDR3 is made up of 14 amino acids. Between the trimmed V and J ends, which lost 6 bases and 4 bases, there was a span of 12 bases. CDR1 is MNHEY and CDR2 is SVGAGI in the germline V gene. CDR3 bases: TGTGCCAGCAGAATCCCAGGTGGCACCGGGGAGCTGTTTTTT. Its translation is CASRIPGGTGELFF.

The chain uses TRBV7-9 and TRBJ1-1; the D gene is possibly TRBD1 (6 bases). Trimming cost V 5 bases and J 6 bases, with 13 bases left between them. Germline V gene sequence: CDR1 SEHNR, CDR2 FQNEAQ (reference sequence). The CDR3 totals 13 residues. CDR3: CASSQQGKPEAFF. In nucleotides, the CDR3 is TGTGCCAGCAGCCAACAGGGCAAACCTGAAGCTTTCTTT.